This T cell receptor (beta chain) came from a study of CD8 T cells in ankylosing spondylitis. Quantitative barcoded 5'-RACE was used to prepare TCR beta libraries. TCRdb independently ran MiXCR on the 5' RACE reads; one entry per CDR3 protein. The top ten clones hold approximately 5.9% of a sample with 150,000 or so distinct CDR3 sequences, roughly 34% of them seen once. Study results and limitations: In ankylosing spondylitis patients, matched synovial fluid reportedly showed significant enrichment of disease-linked clones. Some of the motif variants had earlier been found in reactive arthritis patients' fluid and blood. For ankylosing spondylitis blood, a TCR beta motif of 8 or 9 highly homologous variants appeared characteristic.

This clonotype was counted ten times or more. Its cognate antigen is unknown. The V and J ends lost 2 bases and 1 base, in that order; junction bases with no gene match: 4. This CDR3 region has 16 residues. CDR1 and CDR2 (germline): LGHNA, YNFKEQ. Material for sequencing was synovial fluid, either unsorted or a sorted T cell fraction (not recorded which). This TCR derives from a male donor with ankylosing spondylitis. The V and J genes are TRBV4-2 and TRBJ2-5; TRBD2 aligns across 10 bases. The CDR3 bases are TGTGCCAGCAGCCAAAGCACTAGCGGGATCCAAGAGACCCAGTACTTC. It codes for CASSQSTSGIQETQYF.